This TCR beta chain originates from a study of T cell repertoires in cytomegalovirus infection. Study outcomes and limitations: Carriers of CMV plus the relevant HLA were identified by cumulative public TCR beta family frequency.

In the case of this clonotype: Its antigen is currently unknown.

The CDR3 sequence is 12 residues long. Trimming left V 6 bases short and J 9 bases short, with 12 bases between. CDR1 and CDR2 from the germline V gene are MNHNS and SASEGT. One entry per CDR3 protein, called by TCRdb with MiXCR from the reads. This repertoire shows 160,000 or so distinct CDR3 sequences, 20% to 25% found once; its top ten account for around a quarter. Sample: CD8+ T cells from cultured PBMCs, taken from culture after CMV antigen stimulation. The receptor comes from a human donor in good health (CMV status not recorded). Some clones in this sample may be carry-over from other donors' samples. The gene calls are TRBV6-1 and TRBJ2-1; no clear D gene. This chain's CDR3 is CASRTQSVEQFF. For the CDR3, the DNA is TGTGCCAGCAGGACTCAATCAGTTGAGCAGTTCTTC.